This T cell receptor (beta chain) is drawn from a study of beta chain features in type 1 diabetes. Study-level information: The patient and healthy donor groups were comparable for age, gender and cell yields.

V shed 7 bases and J shed 3 bases, with 10 bases lying between them. The V gene's germline CDR1 is SNHLY and CDR2 FYNNEI. The CDR3 contains 13 residues. Expressed TCRB transcripts were sequenced because the isolated RNA had all been reverse transcribed beforehand. Profiled with immunoSEQ multiplex PCR; TCRdb holds only in-frame clones, not every one. The sample lists 250,000 to 400,000 clones, about 15% occurring once. This clone was recorded at least ten times. The clonotype comes from a man aged 30 to 39 in good health. Specimen: central memory CD4+ T cells from blood. The J gene is TRBJ1-5, the V gene TRBV2; tentative D call: TRBD1 (6 bases). The CDR3 bases are TGTGCCAGCAAGACAGGCTACAATCAGCCCCAGCATTTT. It yields the protein CASKTGYNQPQHF.